Detailed here is one T cell receptor (beta chain). What it recognizes is unknown. Produced via immunoSEQ multiplex PCR; TCRdb's table is partial and in-frame only. The sample carries tens of thousands of clones, about 89% recorded once. This sample was taken from a study of OX40 agonist ivuxolimab in advanced cancers. On the study more broadly: The mean age was 60 years, ranging from about 20 to 90, with 82.7% of participants male. Regarding the study as a whole: Doses of 0.1 to 3.0 mg/kg were accompanied by clonal expansion of CD4+ and CD8+ blood T cells by week 6.

The CDR3 length is 15 residues. The germline V gene encodes CDR1 MGHRA and CDR2 YSYEKL. V lost 1 base to trimming and J lost 3 bases, with 13 bases between them. Sequenced here: CD4+ or CD8+ T cells sorted from blood, sampled in a trial of the OX40 agonist ivuxolimab. The gene calls are TRBV4-1 and TRBJ2-7; no firm D call. This receptor was taken from an adult with an advanced solid tumor such as melanoma, head and neck, liver or kidney cancer. CDR3 protein: CASSQVGTVIYEQYF. The CDR3 bases are TGCGCCAGCAGCCAAGTAGGCACAGTGATCTACGAGCAGTACTTC.